This entry lists 21 T cell receptor beta chains sequenced from one sample in a study of beta chain features in type 1 diabetes. Study findings and constraints: Moderately but significantly shorter TCRB CDR3s were found in Type 1 diabetes patients in all four CD4+ subsets.

As every portion of the isolated RNA was reverse transcribed, the sequencing read expressed TCRB transcripts. The assay was immunoSEQ multiplex PCR, and TCRdb's table has in-frame clones only and misses some. The table has 200,000 to 250,000 clones, around 14% seen once. These receptors lack a known antigen. The sample comprised naive CD4+ T cells from blood. The receptors here all came from a man between 25 and 39 years old with type 1 diabetes.

A few counts support this clone. The gene calls are TRBV19 and TRBJ1-6; 7 nucleotides match TRBD1. This CDR3 has 14 amino acids. Looked up from germline, CDR1 is LNHDA and CDR2 is SQIVND (reference sequence). V lost 5 bases and J lost 10; bases outside the gene matches: 8. The chain's CDR3 is CASSHRDSVSPLHF. The CDR3 region has the DNA TGTGCCAGTAGTCATCGGGACAGTGTCTCACCCCTCCACTTT.

In its sample, this clone was seen a few times. The chain employs TRBV30 and TRBJ1-5; 8 bases agree with TRBD1. CDR3 length: 14 residues. The germline V gene encodes CDR1 GTSNPN and CDR2 SVGIG (reference sequence). The V segment lost 4 bases and the J segment 4 bases; nucleotides outside the gene matches: 6. The CDR3 loop reads CAWTGQGGNQPQHF. As DNA, the CDR3 is TGTGCCTGGACCGGACAGGGTGGTAATCAGCCCCAGCATTTT. The full variable domain, in which reference TRBV30 and TRBJ1-5 provide the parts outside the CDR3, is SQTIHQWPATLVQPVGSPLSLECTVEGTSNPNLYWYRQAAGRGLQLLFYSVGIGQISSEVPQNLSASRPQDRQFILSSKKLLLSDSGFYLCAWTGQGGNQPQHFGDGTRLSIL.

The sample holds a few counts of this clone. In the same sample, other DNA sequences code for this CDR3. The chain joins TRBV18 to TRBJ2-7; 8 bases fit TRBD1. The germline CDR1 and CDR2 sequences are KGHSH and LQKENI. The V segment lost 3 bases and the J segment 3 bases; nucleotides outside the gene matches: 1. The CDR3 covers 13 residues. The CDR3 DNA reads TGTGCCAGCTCACCTGGGACAGGCTACGAGCAGTACTTC. This translates into CASSPGTGYEQYF.

V and J are TRBV7-9 and TRBJ1-6; 10 positions agree with TRBD1. The ends lost 2 bases at V and 9 bases at J; junction bases unmatched: 7. There are 16 residues in the CDR3. The germline V gene encodes CDR1 SEHNR and CDR2 FQNEAQ (reference sequence). The CDR3 DNA reads as TGTGCCAGCAGCTTAAGTTCGGGACAGGGGACTTCACCCCTCCACTTT. Its translation is CASSLSSGQGTSPLHF.

This rearrangement joins TRBV7-2 to TRBJ2-1, with TRBD1 as a possible D gene (5 bases). V shed 7 bases and J shed 6 bases, with 16 bases lying between them. The germline CDR1 and CDR2 sequences are SGHTA and FQGNSA. This CDR3 contains 14 residues. The CDR3 DNA reads as TGTGCCAGCAAGTCGGCTAGGGGTTTCAATGAGCAGTTCTTC. Encoded protein: CASKSARGFNEQFF. The whole variable domain, remainder taken from reference TRBV7-2 and TRBJ2-1, is GAGVSQSPSNKVTEKGKDVELRCDPISGHTALYWYRQSLGQGLEFLIYFQGNSAPDKSGLPSDRFSAERTGGSVSTLTIQRTQQEDSAVYLCASKSARGFNEQFFGPGTRLTVL.

The table lists this clone with a few counts. CDR3 residues: CASTNGGRELFF. The CDR3 DNA reads TGTGCCAGCACCAACGGGGGTAGGGAGCTGTTTTTT. This chain joins TRBV6-5 and TRBJ2-2; a possible D gene is TRBD2 (6 bases). The length of the CDR3 is 12 residues. Germline CDR1 is MNHEY and CDR2 is SVGAGI. V lost 7 bases and J lost 9, with 12 bases in between.

The V and J genes are TRBV11-3 and TRBJ1-1, with a tentative D call TRBD1 (5 bases). CDR3 size: 11 residues. Per the germline V gene, CDR1 is SGHNT and CDR2 is YENEEA. V gave up 5 bases and J gave up 8 bases, with 9 bases separating them. The CDR3 region has the DNA TGTGCCAGCAGCCAAGGGGAAGAAGCTTTCTTT. This gives the protein CASSQGEEAFF. Full variable domain (outside the CDR3, taken from reference TRBV11-3 and TRBJ1-1): EAGVVQSPRYKIIEKKQPVAFWCNPISGHNTLYWYLQNLGQGPELLIRYENEEAVDDSQLPKDRFSAERLKGVDSTLKIQPAELGDSAVYLCASSQGEEAFFGQGTRLTVV.

This clone occurred a few times. This chain connects TRBV14 to TRBJ1-6, with D maybe TRBD1 (5 bases). Germline-derived CDR1 and CDR2 are SGHDN and FVKESK. The germline V and J ends were trimmed by 1 base and 9 bases, with 13 bases remaining between them. The CDR3 length is 15 residues. The CDR3 bases are TGTGCCAGCAGCCAAGTGGGACTACTGGGTTCACCCCTCCACTTT. Its translation is CASSQVGLLGSPLHF.

This clone was recorded a few times. The V and J genes are TRBV5-1 and TRBJ2-5; D perhaps matches TRBD2 (6 bases). The CDR3 length is 13 residues. Germline V CDR1 and CDR2: SGHRS, YFSETQ. V was pared by 4 bases and J by 5 bases, with 12 bases between. This CDR3 is CASSMREGETQYF. In nucleotides, the CDR3 is TGCGCCAGCAGCATGCGGGAAGGGGAGACCCAGTACTTC.

This clone has a handful of counts. The chain employs TRBV5-1 and TRBJ1-1; tentative D call: TRBD1 (5 bases). From germline, CDR1 is SGHRS and CDR2 YFSETQ. V lost 6 bases, J lost 1 base, and 16 bases lay in between. There are 15 residues in the CDR3. In DNA form, the CDR3 reads TGCGCCAGCACCCTTGGGGCAGGAGAGAACACTGAAGCTTTCTTT. Translation: CASTLGAGENTEAFF.

This clone appeared a few times. The CDR3 loop reads CASSFPSGGNNEQFF. CDR3 DNA: TGTGCCAGCAGCTTCCCTAGCGGGGGAAACAATGAGCAGTTCTTC. The chain joins TRBV7-9 to TRBJ2-1; 10 nucleotides agree with TRBD2. The J segment lost 5 bases and the V segment lost 3 bases, leaving 4 bases of the junction unmatched. Germline V CDR1 and CDR2: SEHNR, FQNEAQ (reference sequence). CDR3 size: 15 residues.

The table lists this clone with a few counts. V usage is TRBV6-5 and J usage is TRBJ2-7; D gene unclear. V shed 6 bases and J shed 2 bases, with 8 bases lying between them. Per the germline V gene, CDR1 is MNHEY and CDR2 is SVGAGI. This CDR3 spans 12 amino acids. This chain's CDR3 is CASSPTTYEQYF. CDR3 DNA: TGTGCCAGCAGCCCTACGACCTACGAGCAGTACTTC.

The genes are TRBV2 and TRBJ1-6; the D is unclear. With 3 bases removed from V and 10 bases from J, the gap between germline ends came to 13 bases. This CDR3 region has 14 residues. CDR1 and CDR2 from the germline V gene are SNHLY and FYNNEI. CDR3 residues: CASSEEGRVSPLHF. The CDR3 DNA sequence: TGTGCCAGCAGTGAGGAGGGTCGAGTCTCACCCCTCCACTTT.

The V call is TRBV4-1, the J call TRBJ2-7; the match to TRBD1 covers 9 bases. With V trimmed by 1 base and J by 3 bases, 7 bases remained unmatched. Germline V lookup: CDR1 MGHRA, CDR2 YSYEKL. CDR3 length: 16 amino acids. CDR3 DNA: TGCGCCAGCAGCCAAGGACCCCCGGGACAGGGCTACGAGCAGTACTTC. It specifies CASSQGPPGQGYEQYF.

The chain combines TRBV13 with TRBJ2-2; 11 positions match TRBD2. CDR1 is PRHDT and CDR2 is FYEKMQ in the germline V gene (reference sequence). The CDR3 is 14 residues long. V shed 5 bases, J shed 5 bases, and the junction held 1 base outside the gene matches. This CDR3 reads CASSTSGGTGELFF. CDR3 DNA sequence: TGTGCCAGCAGCACTAGCGGGGGTACCGGGGAGCTGTTTTTT. The variable domain in full, completed from reference TRBV13 and TRBJ2-2, reads AAGVIQSPRHLIKEKRETATLKCYPIPRHDTVYWYQQGPGQDPQFLISFYEKMQSDKGSIPDRFSAQQFSDYHSELNMSSLELGDSALYFCASSTSGGTGELFFGEGSRLTVL.

This clone was seen only a few times. The V call is TRBV29-1, the J call TRBJ2-5; D gene unclear. This CDR3 is 11 amino acids long. CDR1 and CDR2 (germline): SQVTM, ANQGSEA. V was pared by 6 bases and J by 4 bases, with 9 bases between. The CDR3 DNA reads as TGCAGCGTGCTCCAGTTAGAGACCCAGTACTTC. Its translation: CSVLQLETQYF.

This clone was counted between two and nine times. The chain employs TRBV27 and TRBJ1-2; tentative D call: TRBD1 (6 bases). The germline gives CDR1 MNHEY, CDR2 SMNVEV (reference sequence). V was cut by 6 bases and J by 2 bases, with 13 bases left in between. The CDR3 contains 14 residues. The CDR3 DNA is TGTGCCAGCAGCATGGGGCAGGGGAACTATGGCTACACCTTC. This encodes CASSMGQGNYGYTF.

A few counts support this clone. V gene TRBV6-5 combines with J gene TRBJ2-7; TRBD1 agrees at 11 bases. The length of the CDR3 is 14 residues. The germline gives CDR1 MNHEY, CDR2 SVGAGI. J lost 4 bases, V lost 2 bases, and 1 base had no gene match. The CDR3 spells CASSYRDRGYEQYF. The CDR3 bases are TGTGCCAGCAGTTACCGGGACAGGGGGTACGAGCAGTACTTC.

Details on this clone: The sample contains more than one DNA sequence encoding this CDR3. This chain links TRBV5-1 with TRBJ2-5; no firm D call. The CDR3 sequence is 11 residues long. V shed 4 bases and J shed 2 bases, with 3 bases lying between them. Germline V gene data show CDR1 as SGHRS and CDR2 as YFSETQ. The CDR3, as DNA: TGCGCCAGCAGCCAGCAAGAGACCCAGTACTTC. It is translated as CASSQQETQYF.

This clone appeared a few times. V and J are TRBV7-2 and TRBJ1-5; D remains ambiguous. Between the trimmed V and J ends, which lost 6 bases and 3 bases, there was a span of 15 bases. Germline-derived CDR1 and CDR2 are SGHTA and FQGNSA. The CDR3 runs 15 residues. Written as DNA, the CDR3 is TGTGCCAGCAGTCCTAGCGGCAGTCCCAATCAGCCCCAGCATTTT. It specifies CASSPSGSPNQPQHF.

The rearrangement links TRBV1 to TRBJ1-4; the table names TRBD1, a call not compared with the DNA. TRBV1 is a listed pseudogene. The CDR3 runs 16 residues. In DNA, the CDR3 is TGCACCAGCAGCCGGGTTAAGGGACAGGGGAATGAAAAACTGTTTTTT. It is translated as CTSSRVKGQGNEKLFF.